This T cell receptor beta chain was retrieved from a study of human T cells and chemical hapten exposure. Study in general: On the upper back, patch tests were applied with 0.01% DPC and read at 6 days. Findings of the study overall: Healthy people's immune response may differ from that of the donors, who had alopecia.

The sample's time point: patch test 1, 2 weeks after DPC sensitization. Treatment in this sample: therapeutic diphenylcyclopropenone sensitization with weekly scalp DPC. This clonotype showed up many times. Its antigen is unknown. Authors' methods: With a range of roughly 23,224 to 690,600, the median per sample was 95,638 TCRs. TCRdb processed the RACE reads anew with MiXCR; each CDR3 protein has one entry. V and J calls and clone size were set by TCRdb, not the authors. The table has approximately 49,000 distinct CDR3 sequences, around 9% seen once. The CDR3 has 12 residues. CDR1 is SQVTM and CDR2 is ANQGSEA in the germline V gene. V lost 5 bases and J lost 4; bases outside the gene matches: 2.

Sequenced here: whole blood, sampled in connection with sensitization to the hapten diphenylcyclopropenone (DPC). V and J are TRBV29-1 and TRBJ1-1; 9 bases line up with TRBD1. The clonotype originates from a woman aged 50 to 60 with alopecia areata. Some clones in this sample may be carry-over from other donors' samples. Here the CDR3 reads CSVSQGATEAFF. The CDR3 DNA sequence: TGCAGCGTTTCACAGGGGGCCACTGAAGCTTTCTTT.